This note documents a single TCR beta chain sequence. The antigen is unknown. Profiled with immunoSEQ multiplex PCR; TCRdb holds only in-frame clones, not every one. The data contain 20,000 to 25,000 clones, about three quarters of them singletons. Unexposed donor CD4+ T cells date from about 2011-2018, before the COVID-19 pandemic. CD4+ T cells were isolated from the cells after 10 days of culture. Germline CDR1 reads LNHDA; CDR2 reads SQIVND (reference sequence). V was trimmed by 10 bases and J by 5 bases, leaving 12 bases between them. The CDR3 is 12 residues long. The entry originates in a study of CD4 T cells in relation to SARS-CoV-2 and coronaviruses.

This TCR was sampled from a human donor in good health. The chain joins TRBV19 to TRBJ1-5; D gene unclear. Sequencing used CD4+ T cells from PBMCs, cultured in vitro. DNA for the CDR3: TGTGCCACGCAGGACGGTTATCAGCCCCAGCATTTT. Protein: CATQDGYQPQHF.